The 27 T cell receptor beta chains below come from one sample, sequenced in a study of relationships among human T cell subsets. TCR alpha and beta CDR3s were amplified from mRNA by semiquantitative ARM-PCR. ARM-PCR used tagged nested gene-specific primers, then communal superprimers for exponential amplification. Each CDR3 protein is one row after TCRdb ran MiXCR on the multiplex PCR reads. This repertoire shows fewer than 18,000 distinct CDR3 sequences, around 62% found once; its top ten account for 30% to 45%. The specimen was total T cells sorted from blood. These receptors came from a man aged 35 to 55 in good health.

This sequence joins TRBV12-3 or TRBV12-4 and TRBJ1-3; D call uncertain. V was clipped by 2 bases and J by 0 bases, with 8 bases between them. CDR3 length: 15 amino acids. The CDR3 reads CASSLQTLSGNTIYF. The CDR3 DNA is TGTGCCAGCAGTTTACAGACTCTCTCTGGAAACACCATATATTTT.

V and J are TRBV19 and TRBJ1-2, with 7 positions matching TRBD1. The length of the CDR3 is 13 residues. The J segment lost 6 bases and the V segment lost 4 bases, leaving 5 bases of the junction unmatched. Per the germline V gene, CDR1 is LNHDA and CDR2 is SQIVND (reference sequence). DNA of the CDR3: TGTGCCAGTAGTACCCCGACAGGGAATGGCTACACCTTC. It codes for CASSTPTGNGYTF. The full variable domain, completed using reference TRBV19 and TRBJ1-2, is DGGITQSPKYLFRKEGQNVTLSCEQNLNHDAMYWYRQDPGQGLRLIYYSQIVNDFQKGDIAEGYSVSREKKESFPLTVTSAQKNPTAFYLCASSTPTGNGYTFGSGTRLTVV.

The V and J genes are TRBV6-1 and TRBJ1-1, with a possible D match to TRBD1 (5 bases). This CDR3 is built from 15 residues. CDR1 MNHNS and CDR2 SASEGT come from the germline V gene. The ends were cut back, 3 bases at V and 5 bases at J, with 16 bases in the middle. This CDR3 is CASSEMARVETEAFF. The CDR3 nucleotides are TGTGCCAGCAGTGAGATGGCCAGGGTGGAAACTGAAGCTTTCTTT.

V usage is TRBV11-2 and J usage is TRBJ2-3; 7 nucleotides line up with TRBD2. CDR1 and CDR2 from the germline V gene are SGHAT and FQNNGV. Trimming cost V 3 bases and J 4 bases; bases outside gene matches: 4. The CDR3 runs to 14 residues. The CDR3 DNA is TGTGCCAGCAGCTTCGCTAGCGGTTCAGATACGCAGTATTTT. Amino acid sequence: CASSFASGSDTQYF.

This clonotype is labeled medium-sized. CDR3 in DNA: TGTGCCAGCAGCTTATCCGGACAGGGCAGAGATACGCAGTATTTT. Its translation: CASSLSGQGRDTQYF. The chain joins TRBV11-1 to TRBJ2-3; 8 nucleotides line up with TRBD1. The CDR3 sequence is 15 residues long. Germline V gene lookup returns CDR1 SGHAT and CDR2 FQDESV (reference sequence). V trimming: 2 bases; J trimming: 5 bases; junction bases outside the gene matches: 6.

The V call is TRBV3-1, the J call TRBJ2-2; D gene uncertain. CDR1 is LGHDT and CDR2 is YNNKEL in the germline V gene (reference sequence). The V end was cut by 1 base, the J end by 6 bases, with 3 bases between. This CDR3 spans 12 amino acids. CDR3 sequence reads: CASSQVAGELFF. The CDR3 DNA reads as TGTGCCAGCAGCCAAGTGGCCGGGGAGCTGTTTTTT.

V gene TRBV11-2 combines with J gene TRBJ1-1; no firm D call. The CDR3 loop spans 13 amino acids. V was clipped by 5 bases and J by 4 bases, with 11 bases between them. Germline-derived CDR1 and CDR2 are SGHAT and FQNNGV. The CDR3 is CASSASQGTEAFF. The CDR3 region has the DNA TGTGCCAGCAGCGCAAGTCAAGGCACTGAAGCTTTCTTT.

The rearrangement links TRBV2 to TRBJ2-1, with TRBD2 matching over 7 bases. This CDR3 comprises 14 residues. V gave up 6 bases and J gave up 7 bases; unmatched junction bases: 9. Germline CDR1 is SNHLY and CDR2 is FYNNEI. CDR3 in DNA: TGTGCCAGCAGATCCAGCGGGGCCAGTAATGAGCAGTTCTTC. This translates into CASRSSGASNEQFF.

The chain carries TRBV12-3 or TRBV12-4 and TRBJ2-7, with D hard to call. Trimming took 6 bases from V and 3 from J, leaving 12 bases between them. The CDR3 sequence is 13 residues long. CDR3 nucleotides: TGTGCCAGCAGCCTCAGGATGCACTACGAGCAGTACTTC. Its translation is CASSLRMHYEQYF.

The chain joins TRBV10-3 to TRBJ2-1; D ambiguous. Germline-derived CDR1 and CDR2 are ENHRY and SYGVKD. The CDR3 covers 11 residues. Trimming took off 3 bases at V and 8 bases at J, with 5 bases between the two ends. CDR3 DNA: TGTGCCATCAGTGAAATTGATGAGCAGTTCTTC. This codes for CAISEIDEQFF.

This clonotype was seen only a few times. The J gene is TRBJ1-1, the V gene TRBV27; maybe TRBD1 (6 bases). This CDR3 region has 15 residues. Germline V gene lookup returns CDR1 MNHEY and CDR2 SMNVEV (reference sequence). V was clipped by 0 bases and J by 2 bases, with 10 bases between them. The CDR3 protein is CASSLSGGLNTEAFF. The CDR3 DNA follows: TGTGCCAGCAGTTTATCAGGGGGGCTTAACACTGAAGCTTTCTTT.

The rearrangement links TRBV11-2 to TRBJ1-5; 8 nucleotides match TRBD1. J was trimmed by 1 base and V by 4 bases; bases with no gene match: 3. This CDR3 has 15 amino acids. Per germline, CDR1 SGHAT and CDR2 FQNNGV. CDR3 sequence: CASSWTGSSNQPQHF. Here the CDR3 DNA reads TGTGCCAGCAGCTGGACAGGGAGCAGCAATCAGCCCCAGCATTTT.

CDR3 loop: CASSSSRGPDEQYF. As DNA, the CDR3 is TGTGCCAGCAGCTCAAGCAGGGGCCCCGACGAGCAGTACTTC. The rearrangement joins TRBV11-2 to TRBJ2-7; the D gene is possibly TRBD1 (6 bases). Germline V gene sequence: CDR1 SGHAT, CDR2 FQNNGV. The CDR3 is made up of 14 amino acids. The germline V and J ends were trimmed by 4 bases and 5 bases, with 15 bases remaining between them.

The rearrangement joins TRBV2 to TRBJ2-7; D is possibly TRBD1 or TRBD2 (5 bases each). The germline gives CDR1 SNHLY, CDR2 FYNNEI. Trimming took 7 bases from V and 3 from J, leaving 10 bases between them. The CDR3 consists of 12 residues. The CDR3 nucleotides are TGTGCCAGCAAGGGACCCCTCTACGAGCAGTACTTC. Its translation is CASKGPLYEQYF. The entire variable domain, with the rest obtained from reference TRBV2 and TRBJ2-7, is as follows: EPEVTQTPSHQVTQMGQEVILRCVPISNHLYFYWYRQILGQKVEFLVSFYNNEISEKSEIFDDQFSVERPDGSNFTLKIRSTKLEDSAMYFCASKGPLYEQYFGPGTRLTVT.

The genes are TRBV11-3 and TRBJ2-3, with 7 bases that match TRBD1. The trim removed 4 bases at V and 1 base at J, leaving 2 bases unmatched. This CDR3 comprises 14 residues. The V gene's germline CDR1 is SGHNT and CDR2 YENEEA. DNA for the CDR3: TGTGCCAGCAGCTACAGGGGAGGCACAGATACGCAGTATTTT. Residues: CASSYRGGTDTQYF.

The V call is TRBV6-1, the J call TRBJ2-3; 10 bases map to TRBD2. The CDR3 totals 15 residues. Germline values: CDR1 MNHNS, CDR2 SASEGT. J lost 3 bases, V lost 2 bases, and 2 bases had no gene match. The CDR3 nucleotides read TGTGCCAGCAGTGAAACACTAGCGGGGACAGATACGCAGTATTTT. This sequence encodes CASSETLAGTDTQYF.

The chain uses TRBV18 and TRBJ2-7; 9 bases match TRBD1. The V gene's germline CDR1 is KGHSH and CDR2 LQKENI. Germline trimming cut 5 bases from V and 4 bases from J; bases unmatched to any gene: 3. The CDR3 covers 13 residues. The CDR3 DNA is TGTGCCAGCTCATCGGACAGGGGTTACGAGCAGTACTTC. Amino acids: CASSSDRGYEQYF.

This clonotype was seen only a few times. The chain combines TRBV10-3 with TRBJ1-1; 7 bases agree with TRBD1. The germline CDR1 and CDR2 sequences are ENHRY and SYGVKD. V shed 8 bases, J shed 5 bases, and the junction held 17 bases outside the gene matches. The CDR3 spans 16 residues. The DNA of the CDR3 is TGTGCCATCGGGGACAACAGGGGCCCCCTAGGTACTGAAGCTTTCTTT. Its protein is CAIGDNRGPLGTEAFF.

This clonotype was counted once. A junction end diverges from the germline sequence, so it may reflect a read error. This chain joins TRBV2 and TRBJ2-7; D might be TRBD1 (5 bases). CDR1 is SNHLY and CDR2 is FYNNEI in the germline V gene. This CDR3 is built from 13 residues. CDR3 residues: CASSDRWGFEQCF. The CDR3 nucleotides read TGTGCCAGCAGTGATCGGTGGGGCTTCGAGCAGTGCTTC. The full variable domain, completed using reference TRBV2 and TRBJ2-7, is EPEVTQTPSHQVTQMGQEVILRCVPISNHLYFYWYRQILGQKVEFLVSFYNNEISEKSEIFDDQFSVERPDGSNFTLKIRSTKLEDSAMYFCASSDRWGFEQCFGPGTRLTVT.

The V call is TRBV5-6, the J call TRBJ1-6; the D gene is possibly TRBD1 (5 bases). Germline V gene data show CDR1 as SGHDT and CDR2 as YYEEEE. CDR3 size: 14 residues. V lost 0 bases to trimming and J lost 9 bases, with 10 bases between them. DNA for the CDR3: TGTGCCAGCAGCTTGGGACAGTCCGGTTCACCCCTCCACTTT. Its translation: CASSLGQSGSPLHF.

The chain joins TRBV18 to TRBJ2-2; D ambiguous. V lost 3 bases and J 6 bases, leaving 2 bases between the germline ends. This CDR3 spans 11 amino acids. CDR1 is KGHSH, CDR2 LQKENI, per germline. The CDR3 loop is CASSPSGELFF. The CDR3 nucleotides are TGTGCCAGCTCACCGTCCGGGGAGCTGTTTTTT.

V and J are TRBV6-5 and TRBJ1-1; D not resolved. Germline assignment: CDR1 MNHEY and CDR2 SVGAGI. Trimming left V 7 bases short and J 2 bases short, with 14 bases between. The CDR3 has 14 residues. The CDR3 reads CASTPFGRNTEAFF. CDR3 DNA: TGTGCCAGCACCCCCTTTGGGCGAAACACTGAAGCTTTCTTT.

The chain recombines TRBV7-8 with TRBJ2-7; unclear D gene. Trimming took off 1 base at V and 0 bases at J, with 7 bases between the two ends. The germline CDR1 and CDR2 sequences are SGHVS and FQNEAQ. This CDR3 region has 14 residues. The CDR3 nucleotides are TGTGCCAGCAGCTTAGTTCCCGACTCCTACGAGCAGTACTTC. It codes for CASSLVPDSYEQYF.

The chain combines TRBV29-1 with TRBJ2-3, with D tentatively TRBD1 or TRBD2 (6 bases each). Trimming left V 0 bases short and J 2 bases short, with 18 bases between. Germline V lookup: CDR1 SQVTM, CDR2 ANQGSEA. The CDR3 extends over 17 amino acids. CDR3 protein: CSVEDLWGRGPTDTQYF. In DNA form, the CDR3 reads TGCAGCGTTGAAGATCTTTGGGGGCGGGGCCCCACAGATACGCAGTATTTT.

The chain combines TRBV4-1 with TRBJ2-3; D is possibly TRBD2 (6 bases). The CDR3 runs to 15 residues. Looked up from germline, CDR1 is MGHRA and CDR2 is YSYEKL. V lost 4 bases and J 5 bases, leaving 16 bases between the germline ends. The CDR3 DNA sequence: TGCGCCAGCAGCCCCCCGATAGGAGGGCAAGATACGCAGTATTTT. Translated: CASSPPIGGQDTQYF.

This chain joins TRBV14 and TRBJ2-7, with D perhaps TRBD1 or TRBD2 (5 bases each). The CDR3 spans 15 residues. Germline loops: CDR1 SGHDN, CDR2 FVKESK. V was clipped by 1 base and J by 6 bases, with 16 bases between them. Here the CDR3 reads CASSQALGPRFEQYF. The CDR3 nucleotides read TGTGCCAGCAGCCAAGCTCTGGGACCCCGCTTCGAGCAGTACTTC.

The count of this clonotype is one. The rearrangement links TRBV12-3 or TRBV12-4 to TRBJ2-1, with TRBD2 matching 8 bases. J gave up 9 bases and V 0 bases, and 7 bases lay outside the gene matches. The CDR3 totals 15 residues. As DNA, the CDR3 is TGTGCCAGCAGTTTAGCTGGGACTAGGGGTGGTGAGCAGTTCTTC. Protein sequence: CASSLAGTRGGEQFF.